The clone carrying this T cell receptor (beta chain) was counted a few times. The target antigen is unknown. A read error is possible here, since a much larger clone lies one base away. TCRdb ran MiXCR on the PCR reads and lists one entry per CDR3 protein. The sample shows under 650,000 distinct CDR3 sequences, about 20% of them seen only once. The data stem from a study of molecular identifiers for immune sequencing clone quantification. The study's findings and limits: Clones of above 20 RNA copies carried over 99% of effector molecules; in naive cells they carried under 1%.

Germline loops: CDR1 SQVTM, CDR2 ANQGSEA. V trimming: 7 bases; J trimming: 10 bases; junction bases outside the gene matches: 12. The CDR3 length is 13 residues. The chain recombines TRBV29-1 with TRBJ2-1; TRBD1 agrees at 8 bases. Sequencing used naive CD8+ T cells from blood, with Jurkat cell RNA spiked in. Subset specified: FACS-sorted CD8+CD4-CCR7+CD45RA+ naive T cells. The source of this sequence is a human donor in good health. Some libraries in this study had Jurkat cell RNA spiked in. The CDR3 protein is CSALSQGAREQFF. In DNA form, the CDR3 reads TGCAGCGCACTATCCCAGGGGGCACGGGAGCAGTTCTTC.